Listed here are 16 T cell receptor beta chains from one sample, sequenced in a study of T-cell memory formation after mild COVID-19. TCRdb ran MiXCR on the 5' RACE reads and lists one entry per CDR3 protein. Among a few hundred thousand distinct CDR3 sequences, over 15% were seen once, and the ten largest hold roughly a fifth. The sample was PBMCs or a T cell subset sorted from them (not recorded which). All receptors derive from a man between 18 and 35 years old who had mild COVID-19 (a few samples of this study predate the infection). Cell type and time point are not known.

This clonotype was observed many times. The chain is built from TRBV7-3 and TRBJ1-1; D call uncertain. This CDR3 has 14 amino acids. The ends were cut back, 5 bases at V and 1 base at J, with 11 bases in the middle. Germline V gene sequence: CDR1 SGHTA, CDR2 FQGTGA. The CDR3 sequence is CASSPQSTNTEAFF. CDR3 DNA sequence: TGTGCCAGCAGCCCGCAATCTACGAACACTGAAGCTTTCTTT.

The V call is TRBV10-2, the J call TRBJ2-7; D is undetermined. Looked up from germline, CDR1 is WSHSY and CDR2 is SAAADI. V lost 4 bases, J lost 0 bases, and 10 bases lay in between. This CDR3 comprises 14 residues. DNA for the CDR3: TGCGCCAGCAGTGGATTCGGCTCCTCCTACGAGCAGTACGTC. Encoded protein: CASSGFGSSYEQYV.

This clonotype was seen a handful of times. The gene calls are TRBV4-1 and TRBJ2-7; 7 bases align to TRBD1. The CDR3 loop spans 13 amino acids. V trimming: 2 bases; J trimming: 3 bases; junction bases outside the gene matches: 1. Germline CDR1 and CDR2: MGHRA and YSYEKL. The CDR3 DNA is TGCGCCAGCAGCCAATACAGGGGCTACGAGCAGTACTTC. Its protein product is CASSQYRGYEQYF.

This clonotype was picked up a small number of times. The chain is built from TRBV14 and TRBJ2-5; TRBD1 aligns across 9 bases. The CDR3 sequence is 18 residues long. The V gene's germline CDR1 is SGHDN and CDR2 FVKESK. J lost 5 bases, V lost 0 bases, and 13 bases had no gene match. The CDR3 loop is CASSQEEGTGNDFETQYF. CDR3 nucleotide sequence: TGTGCCAGCAGCCAAGAGGAGGGGACAGGGAACGACTTTGAGACCCAGTACTTC.

A few counts support this clonotype. V usage is TRBV9 and J usage is TRBJ2-1, with D possibly called TRBD1 or TRBD2 (7 bases each). Trimming stripped 4 bases from V and 4 bases from J, with 18 bases between. CDR1 and CDR2 from the germline V gene are SGDLS and YYNGEE. This CDR3 spans 16 amino acids. The CDR3 DNA reads as TGTGCCAGCAGCCCCGGGAGCGGGACAGTTTACAATGAGCAGTTCTTC. Residues: CASSPGSGTVYNEQFF.

This chain links TRBV5-8 with TRBJ1-5; D possibly corresponds to TRBD1 (6 bases). The CDR3 is 15 amino acids. V gave up 5 bases and J gave up 1 base, with 13 bases separating them. Germline CDR1 SGHTS, CDR2 YDEGEE. In nucleotides, the CDR3 is TGTGCCAGCAGGTCACAGGGAGGGAGCAATCAGCCCCAGCATTTT. As protein: CASRSQGGSNQPQHF.

The sample holds a few counts of this clonotype. The J gene is TRBJ2-3, the V gene TRBV5-1; 8 nucleotides agree with TRBD2. This CDR3 contains 17 residues. Per germline, CDR1 SGHRS and CDR2 YFSETQ. The junction had 17 bases not matched to a gene; V was cut back by 4 bases and J by 7 bases. The CDR3 sequence: CASSLTPLGGGLNTQYF. For the CDR3, the DNA is TGCGCCAGCAGCCTCACACCACTCGGGGGGGGGCTTAATACGCAGTATTTT.

This clonotype has more than one count but fewer than ten. The chain has TRBV28 and TRBJ1-2; 7 bases align to TRBD1. V was pared by 2 bases and J by 4 bases, with 4 bases of the junction left unmatched. The CDR3 extends over 14 amino acids. Germline CDR1 reads MDHEN; CDR2 reads SYDVKM. DNA for the CDR3: TGTGCCAGCAGTTTACGGGACAGCCTCTATGGCTACACCTTC. The encoded protein is CASSLRDSLYGYTF.

The V call is TRBV20-1, the J call TRBJ1-5; D gene uncertain. The CDR3 covers 14 residues. Germline assignment: CDR1 DFQATT and CDR2 SNEGSKA (reference sequence). V was clipped by 3 bases and J by 3 bases, with 12 bases between them. The CDR3 reads CSARSGPPNQPQHF. The CDR3 DNA follows: TGCAGTGCTAGGTCTGGGCCACCCAATCAGCCCCAGCATTTT.

Many counts were recorded for this clonotype. J is TRBJ1-6 and V is TRBV4-1, with a weak D call TRBD1 (6 bases). Germline V gene data show CDR1 as MGHRA and CDR2 as YSYEKL. The CDR3 length is 15 residues. V was shortened by 0 bases and J by 8 bases, with 11 bases between the two germline ends. DNA for the CDR3: TGCGCCAGCAGCCAAGAGGTGACAGGAGATTCACCCCTCCACTTT. Protein sequence: CASSQEVTGDSPLHF.

The table lists this clonotype with a few counts. The chain uses TRBV12-3 or TRBV12-4 and TRBJ2-5; D call uncertain. The CDR3 consists of 15 residues. V lost 2 bases and J lost 5, with 15 bases in between. The CDR3 DNA reads TGTGCCAGCAGTTTATTAGGCAGGCAATGGGAGACCCAGTACTTC. Translated: CASSLLGRQWETQYF.

This clonotype has just a few counts. The chain joins TRBV5-1 to TRBJ1-1; unclear D gene. There are 14 residues in the CDR3. Germline V gene lookup returns CDR1 SGHRS and CDR2 YFSETQ. Deletions cut 5 bases from V and 1 base from J, with 12 bases between. CDR3: CASSARVENTEAFF. The CDR3, as DNA: TGCGCCAGCAGTGCGAGGGTAGAGAACACTGAAGCTTTCTTT.

This clonotype was observed a handful of times. This chain connects TRBV6-5 to TRBJ2-3, with TRBD1 matching 8 bases. CDR3 length: 15 residues. The germline V gene encodes CDR1 MNHEY and CDR2 SVGAGI. With V trimmed by 5 bases and J by 6 bases, 10 bases remained unmatched. The chain's CDR3 is CASSPDRAWADTQYF. In nucleotides, the CDR3 is TGTGCCAGCAGTCCGGACAGGGCTTGGGCCGATACGCAGTATTTT.

The rearrangement links TRBV7-8 to TRBJ1-2; D gene uncertain. This CDR3 comprises 12 residues. Germline CDR1 reads SGHVS; CDR2 reads FQNEAQ. Trimming shortened V by 4 bases and J by 8 bases, and 11 bases separated the two germline ends. The CDR3 DNA reads as TGTGCCAGCAGCTATGGGAACTCCGGCTACACCTTC. It is translated as CASSYGNSGYTF.

The CDR3 bases are TGCGCCAGCAGCCTGACTCGGGGTCAGCCCCAGCATTTT. Its translation: CASSLTRGQPQHF. V and J are TRBV4-3 and TRBJ1-5, with D hard to call. The CDR3 is 13 residues long. CDR1 is LGHNA and CDR2 is YSLEER in the germline V gene. Trimming removed 4 bases from V and 6 bases from J, with 10 bases in between.

The rearrangement uses TRBV6-5 and TRBJ1-5; D gene ambiguous. The germline CDR1 and CDR2 sequences are MNHEY and SVGAGI. This CDR3 has 15 residues. Trimming cost V 0 bases and J 2 bases, with 8 bases left between them. CDR3 region: CASSYSLGRNQPQHF. CDR3 nucleotides: TGTGCCAGCAGTTACTCACTTGGCCGCAATCAGCCCCAGCATTTT.